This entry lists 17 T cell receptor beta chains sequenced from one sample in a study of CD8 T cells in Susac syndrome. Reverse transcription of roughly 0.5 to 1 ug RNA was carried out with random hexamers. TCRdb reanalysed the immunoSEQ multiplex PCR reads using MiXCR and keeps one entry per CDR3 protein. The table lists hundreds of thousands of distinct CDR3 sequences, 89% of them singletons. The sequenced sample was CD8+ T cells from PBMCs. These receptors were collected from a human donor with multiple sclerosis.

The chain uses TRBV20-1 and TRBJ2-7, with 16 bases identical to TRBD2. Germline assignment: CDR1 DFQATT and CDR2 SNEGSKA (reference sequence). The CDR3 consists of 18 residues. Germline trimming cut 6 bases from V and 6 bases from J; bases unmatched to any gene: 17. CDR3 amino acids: CSATLPGTSGRAWPEQYF. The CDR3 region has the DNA TGCAGTGCGACACTCCCCGGGACTAGCGGGAGGGCCTGGCCCGAGCAGTACTTC.

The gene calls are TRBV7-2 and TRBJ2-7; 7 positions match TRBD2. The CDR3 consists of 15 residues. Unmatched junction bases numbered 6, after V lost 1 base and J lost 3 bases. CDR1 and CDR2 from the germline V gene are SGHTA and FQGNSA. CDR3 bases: TGTGCCAGCAGCTTAGACTCTAGCGGAAACTACGAGCAGTACTTC. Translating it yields CASSLDSSGNYEQYF.

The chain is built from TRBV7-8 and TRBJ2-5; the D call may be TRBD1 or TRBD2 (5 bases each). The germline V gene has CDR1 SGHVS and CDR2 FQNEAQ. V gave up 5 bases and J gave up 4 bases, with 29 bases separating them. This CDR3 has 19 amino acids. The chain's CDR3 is CASSDPGAAPVPARETQYF. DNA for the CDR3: TGTGCCAGCAGCGATCCCGGGGCGGCCCCCGTCCCCGCCCGAGAGACCCAGTACTTC.

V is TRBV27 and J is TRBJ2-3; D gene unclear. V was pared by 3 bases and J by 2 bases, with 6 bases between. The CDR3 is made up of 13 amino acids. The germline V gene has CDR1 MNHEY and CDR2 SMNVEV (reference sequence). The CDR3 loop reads CASSFVNTDTQYF. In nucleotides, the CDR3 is TGTGCCAGCAGTTTTGTTAACACAGATACGCAGTATTTT.

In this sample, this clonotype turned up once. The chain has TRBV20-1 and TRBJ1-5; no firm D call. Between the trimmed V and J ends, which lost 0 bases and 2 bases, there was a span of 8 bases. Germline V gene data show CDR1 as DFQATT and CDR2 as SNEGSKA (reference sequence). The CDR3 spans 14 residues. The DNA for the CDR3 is TGCAGTGCTAGAGATTTAAGGGGCAATCAGCCCCAGCATTTT. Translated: CSARDLRGNQPQHF.

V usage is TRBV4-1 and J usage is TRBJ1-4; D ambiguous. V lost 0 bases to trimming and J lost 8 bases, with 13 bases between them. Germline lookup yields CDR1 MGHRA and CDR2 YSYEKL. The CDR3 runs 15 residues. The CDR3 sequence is CASSQDGETWEKLFF. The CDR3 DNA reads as TGCGCCAGCAGCCAAGATGGGGAGACATGGGAAAAACTGTTTTTT.

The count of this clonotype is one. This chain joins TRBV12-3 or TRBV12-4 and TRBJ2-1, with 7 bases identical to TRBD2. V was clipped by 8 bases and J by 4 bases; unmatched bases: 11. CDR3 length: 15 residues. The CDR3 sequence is CASVTSALEYNEQFF. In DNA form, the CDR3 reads TGTGCCAGCGTCACTAGCGCCTTGGAGTACAATGAGCAGTTCTTC.

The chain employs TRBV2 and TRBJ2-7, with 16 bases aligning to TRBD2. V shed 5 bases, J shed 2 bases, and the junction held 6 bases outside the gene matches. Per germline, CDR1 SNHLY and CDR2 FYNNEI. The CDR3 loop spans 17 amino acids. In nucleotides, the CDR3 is TGTGCCAGCAGTACGGGACTAGCGGGAGGGCCCACCTACGAGCAGTACTTC. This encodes CASSTGLAGGPTYEQYF.

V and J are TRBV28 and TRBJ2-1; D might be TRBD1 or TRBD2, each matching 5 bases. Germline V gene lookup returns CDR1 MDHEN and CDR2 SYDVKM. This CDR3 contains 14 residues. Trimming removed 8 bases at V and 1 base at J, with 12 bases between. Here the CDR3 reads CASYGTASYNEQFF. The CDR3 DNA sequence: TGTGCCAGCTACGGGACGGCGTCCTACAATGAGCAGTTCTTC.

CDR3 bases: TGTGCCAGCAGCCCGCCCGGGCCCCAGTACTTC. It codes for CASSPPGPQYF. The J gene is TRBJ2-5, the V gene TRBV7-6; the D is unclear. V was cut by 5 bases and J by 9 bases, with 10 bases left in between. Germline CDR1 is SGHVS and CDR2 is FNYEAQ. CDR3 length equals 11 residues.

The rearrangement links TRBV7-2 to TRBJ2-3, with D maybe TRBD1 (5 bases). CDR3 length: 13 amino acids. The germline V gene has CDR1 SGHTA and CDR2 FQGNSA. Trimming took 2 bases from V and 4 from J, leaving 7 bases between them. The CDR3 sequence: CASSLRTSDTQYF. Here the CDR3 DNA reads TGTGCCAGCAGCTTACGGACATCAGATACGCAGTATTTT.

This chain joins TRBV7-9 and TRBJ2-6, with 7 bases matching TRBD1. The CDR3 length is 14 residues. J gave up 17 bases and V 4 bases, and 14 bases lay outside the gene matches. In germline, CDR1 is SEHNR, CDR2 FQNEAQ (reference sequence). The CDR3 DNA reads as TGTGCCAGCAGCTCACAATCCTTCGGACAGGCCATGACTTTC. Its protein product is CASSSQSFGQAMTF.

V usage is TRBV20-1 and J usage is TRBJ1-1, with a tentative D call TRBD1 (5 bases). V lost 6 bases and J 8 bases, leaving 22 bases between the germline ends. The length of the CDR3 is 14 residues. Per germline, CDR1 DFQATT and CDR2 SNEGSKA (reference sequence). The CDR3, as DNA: TGCAGTGCCAGACCAGACCCGGGACCGACAGAAGCTTTCTTT. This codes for CSARPDPGPTEAFF.

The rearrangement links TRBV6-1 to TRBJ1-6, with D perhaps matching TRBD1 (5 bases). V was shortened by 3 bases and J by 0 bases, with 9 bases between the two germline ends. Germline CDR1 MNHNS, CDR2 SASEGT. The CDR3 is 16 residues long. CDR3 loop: CASSETDASYNSPLHF. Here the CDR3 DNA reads TGTGCCAGCAGTGAGACAGATGCCTCCTATAATTCACCCCTCCACTTT.

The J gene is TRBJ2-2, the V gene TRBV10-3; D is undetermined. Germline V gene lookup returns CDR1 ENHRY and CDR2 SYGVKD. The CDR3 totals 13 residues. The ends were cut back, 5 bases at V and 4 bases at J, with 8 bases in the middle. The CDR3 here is CAISSGLTGELFF. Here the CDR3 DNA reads TGTGCCATCAGTTCAGGTCTCACCGGGGAGCTGTTTTTT.

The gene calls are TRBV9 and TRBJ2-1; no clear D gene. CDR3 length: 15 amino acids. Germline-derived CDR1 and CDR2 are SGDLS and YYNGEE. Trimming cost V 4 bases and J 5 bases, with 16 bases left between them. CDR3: CASSPAGVQHNEQFF. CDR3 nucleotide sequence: TGTGCCAGCAGCCCTGCAGGAGTACAACACAATGAGCAGTTCTTC.

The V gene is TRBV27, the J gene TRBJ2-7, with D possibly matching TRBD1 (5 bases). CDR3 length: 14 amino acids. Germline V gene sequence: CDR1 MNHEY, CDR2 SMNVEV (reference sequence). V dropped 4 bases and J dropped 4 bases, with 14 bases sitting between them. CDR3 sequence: CASSWLGDRYEQYF. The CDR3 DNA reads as TGTGCCAGCAGTTGGTTAGGGGATAGGTACGAGCAGTACTTC.